The 11 T cell receptor beta chains reported below all come from one sample, sequenced in a study of T cell changes during pregnancy in multiple sclerosis. Measured with immunoSEQ multiplex PCR; TCRdb has only the in-frame clones, and not every one. The repertoire holds 50,000 to 65,000 clones, with 90% to 95% as singletons. Sequencing used CD8+ T cells from peripheral blood mononuclear cells, obtained in the second trimester of pregnancy. The source of these receptors is a female donor with multiple sclerosis, enrolled in a pregnancy study.

This clone has only a few counts. This chain links TRBV30 with TRBJ1-1; D not certain. V gave up 0 bases and J gave up 4 bases, with 9 bases separating them. Germline V lookup: CDR1 GTSNPN, CDR2 SVGIG (reference sequence). This CDR3 region has 13 residues. CDR3 DNA sequence: TGTGCCTGGAGTGTAGTCGGGAGCACTGAAGCTTTCTTT. Amino acids: CAWSVVGSTEAFF.

The chain has TRBV27 and TRBJ2-7; 10 positions agree with TRBD2. CDR1 is MNHEY and CDR2 is SMNVEV in the germline V gene (reference sequence). The CDR3 is 13 residues long. The ends lost 5 bases at V and 4 bases at J; junction bases unmatched: 2. This CDR3 is CASSSGRGYEQYF. CDR3 DNA: TGTGCCAGCAGTAGCGGGAGGGGGTACGAGCAGTACTTC.

V usage is TRBV28 and J usage is TRBJ1-2; D might be TRBD1 (5 bases). Germline assignment: CDR1 MDHEN and CDR2 SYDVKM. V lost 6 bases to trimming and J lost 1 base, with 15 bases between them. The CDR3 is 15 residues long. The CDR3 DNA sequence: TGTGCCAGCAGAGACCCGGGACTGTATAACTATGGCTACACCTTC. This translates into CASRDPGLYNYGYTF.

The chain uses TRBV18 and TRBJ2-7; 9 bases align to TRBD1. The CDR3 covers 14 residues. CDR1 KGHSH and CDR2 LQKENI come from the germline V gene. Trimming at V came to 6 bases and at J to 1 base, leaving 4 bases not matched to a gene. CDR3 residues: CASSLGTGSYEQYF. In nucleotides, the CDR3 is TGTGCCAGCTCGCTCGGGACAGGGTCCTACGAGCAGTACTTC.

The rearrangement uses TRBV5-5 and TRBJ2-7; 14 nucleotides align to TRBD2. In germline, CDR1 is SGHKS, CDR2 YYEKEE (reference sequence). CDR3 size: 15 residues. V trimming: 1 base; J trimming: 7 bases; junction bases outside the gene matches: 4. CDR3 sequence (DNA): TGTGCCAGCAGCTTGCCGGGACTAGCGGGAGAAGAGCAGTACTTC. This gives the protein CASSLPGLAGEEQYF.

Only one count was recorded for this clone. This chain uses TRBV4-1 with TRBJ2-1; 11 nucleotides agree with TRBD1. Trimming removed 1 base from V and 7 bases from J; junction bases left unmatched: 3. The germline CDR1 and CDR2 sequences are MGHRA and YSYEKL. The CDR3 is made up of 15 amino acids. The CDR3 sequence: CASSQAGQGVNEQFF. The CDR3 nucleotides are TGCGCCAGCAGCCAAGCGGGACAGGGGGTAAATGAGCAGTTCTTC.

The chain joins TRBV5-1 to TRBJ2-1; 7 bases are shared with TRBD2. The germline CDR1 and CDR2 sequences are SGHRS and YFSETQ. V gave up 3 bases and J gave up 6 bases; unmatched junction bases: 6. The CDR3 consists of 14 residues. CDR3 protein: CASSWGGSANEQFF. CDR3 DNA: TGCGCCAGCAGCTGGGGGGGTAGCGCCAATGAGCAGTTCTTC.

The chain joins TRBV6-5 to TRBJ1-1; D is perhaps TRBD1 (5 bases). The V end lost 2 bases, the J end lost 5 bases, and 12 bases lay between the germline ends. The CDR3 sequence is 14 residues long. Germline CDR1 is MNHEY and CDR2 is SVGAGI. The CDR3 loop reads CASSYGRVGTEAFF. The CDR3 DNA is TGTGCCAGCAGTTACGGCAGGGTAGGGACTGAAGCTTTCTTT.

V and J are TRBV13 and TRBJ2-3, with D possibly TRBD2 on 5 matching bases. Germline V gene lookup returns CDR1 PRHDT and CDR2 FYEKMQ (reference sequence). V lost 5 bases and J lost 0, with 15 bases in between. The CDR3 length is 16 residues. The CDR3 loop reads CASSGPRGSSTDTQYF. DNA for the CDR3: TGTGCCAGCAGCGGCCCCCGTGGGAGCAGCACAGATACGCAGTATTTT. The variable domain in full, completed from reference TRBV13 and TRBJ2-3, reads AAGVIQSPRHLIKEKRETATLKCYPIPRHDTVYWYQQGPGQDPQFLISFYEKMQSDKGSIPDRFSAQQFSDYHSELNMSSLELGDSALYFCASSGPRGSSTDTQYFGPGTRLTVL.

J is TRBJ2-7 and V is TRBV27, with D possibly TRBD2 on 5 matching bases. The CDR3 is 16 residues long. CDR1 and CDR2 (germline): MNHEY, SMNVEV (reference sequence). V lost 4 bases and J lost 0, with 16 bases in between. CDR3 DNA: TGTGCCAGCAGTTACCGGGGTTCATCAAGCTCCTACGAGCAGTACTTC. Amino acid sequence: CASSYRGSSSSYEQYF.

The CDR3 reads CASSSGQGKHEQYF. The CDR3 DNA reads as TGTGCCAGCAGTTCGGGACAGGGAAAACACGAGCAGTACTTC. The V and J genes are TRBV27 and TRBJ2-7; 9 bases map to TRBD1. Trimming removed 4 bases from V and 5 bases from J; junction bases left unmatched: 6. This CDR3 is built from 14 residues. Looked up from germline, CDR1 is MNHEY and CDR2 is SMNVEV (reference sequence).